Many counts were recorded for the clone carrying this T cell receptor beta chain. The data stem from a study of low-dose radiotherapy and immunotherapy resistance in tumors. The wider study: Intravenous cyclophosphamide at 200 mg/m2 preceded radiation and immunotherapy by one day, every two weeks. Patients took oral aspirin 300 mg daily for four cycles from cycle 1 day 1.

The time point was: after trial treatment. Treatment in this sample: LDRT plus nivolumab, ipilimumab, low-dose cyclophosphamide and aspirin (RACIN trial). As their treatment, donors received nivolumab, ipilimumab, aspirin, low-dose cyclophosphamide and low-dose radiotherapy. The CDR3 loop spans 13 amino acids. Per the germline V gene, CDR1 is MNHNS and CDR2 is SASEGT. Trimming took 6 bases from V and 4 from J; bases not matched to a gene: 5. It was with a constant-region primer and a V-primer adapter that TCRs were amplified over roughly 19 PCR cycles. TCRdb itself ran the reads through MiXCR, one entry per CDR3 protein. In the table there are around 57,000 distinct CDR3 sequences, around 33% of which are singletons.

The material sequenced was PBMCs, taken after low-dose radiotherapy plus immunotherapy. The sequence was obtained from a male donor with rectosigmoid adenocarcinoma. The chain couples TRBV6-1 to TRBJ2-5; the match to TRBD2 covers 7 bases. The CDR3 DNA reads TGTGCCAGCAGGGTGGGGGGGACAGAGACCCAGTACTTC. It codes for CASRVGGTETQYF.